The 5 T cell receptor beta chains listed next were all sequenced from one sample in a study of T-cell reconstitution after alpha-beta-depleted transplantation in children. Researchers prepared the TCRbeta library using unique molecular identifiers, the study reports. Via MiXCR, TCRdb re-called the PCR reads, giving one row per CDR3 protein. Among under 300,000 distinct CDR3 sequences listed, approximately 9.7% were seen once. The sample was PBMCs from the stem cell graft donor, taken from the stem cell graft. These receptors were taken from a human donor who donated a stem cell graft to a child with SCID.

This clonotype has a count of ten or more. The rearrangement uses TRBV20-1 and TRBJ1-4, with 8 bases that match TRBD1. Per germline, CDR1 DFQATT and CDR2 SNEGSKA (reference sequence). V lost 3 bases to trimming and J lost 10 bases; unmatched junction nucleotides: 7. This CDR3 is 13 amino acids long. The CDR3 loop is CSASRQGAGKLFF. The CDR3 DNA follows: TGCAGTGCTAGTCGGCAGGGGGCTGGAAAACTGTTTTTT.

This clonotype was seen ten or more times. J is TRBJ1-1 and V is TRBV7-9; 8 bases agree with TRBD1. This CDR3 is built from 12 residues. CDR1 is SEHNR and CDR2 is FQNEAQ in the germline V gene (reference sequence). J gave up 11 bases and V 3 bases, and 5 bases lay outside the gene matches. The CDR3 nucleotides read TGTGCCAGCAGCTTTGAACAGGGGGACGCTTTCTTT. Its translation: CASSFEQGDAFF.

This clonotype was counted ten times or more. This rearrangement joins TRBV6-1 to TRBJ2-7, with D maybe TRBD2 (5 bases). CDR3 size: 15 residues. Germline loops: CDR1 MNHNS, CDR2 SASEGT. The ends were cut back, 3 bases at V and 1 base at J, with 13 bases in the middle. The CDR3 coding sequence is TGTGCCAGCAGTGATGGGAGTGGAGGTTCCTACGAGCAGTACTTC. Protein product: CASSDGSGGSYEQYF.

This clonotype was observed at least ten times. V usage is TRBV27 and J usage is TRBJ1-4; TRBD1 matches 9 bases. CDR3 size: 15 residues. J lost 8 bases, V lost 5 bases, and 9 bases had no gene match. Germline assignment: CDR1 MNHEY and CDR2 SMNVEV (reference sequence). For the CDR3, the DNA is TGTGCCAGCAGTGCGCCACAGGGGGCTGGAGAAAAACTGTTTTTT. It translates to CASSAPQGAGEKLFF.

The J gene is TRBJ2-2, the V gene TRBV14; no reliable D call. Trimming took 4 bases from V and 3 from J, leaving 9 bases between them. The CDR3 extends over 14 amino acids. Looked up from germline, CDR1 is SGHDN and CDR2 is FVKESK. The CDR3 region is CASSRFSDTGELFF. The CDR3 DNA is TGTGCCAGCAGCCGGTTTAGTGACACCGGGGAGCTGTTTTTT.